This record concerns one TCR beta chain sequence. Sequencing was performed with immunoSEQ multiplex PCR; in TCRdb, only in-frame clones are kept and a portion is missing. The sample contains 29,000 or so clones, about 85% of which appear only once. This sample stems from a study of control samples from healthy donors and cancer patients. V shed 2 bases and J shed 4 bases, with 9 bases lying between them. Germline V gene lookup returns CDR1 LNHDA and CDR2 SQIVND (reference sequence). This CDR3 comprises 13 residues. The sample comprised formalin-fixed, paraffin-embedded tissue. The origin of this receptor is a female donor with melanoma. The chain combines TRBV19 with TRBJ2-7; D may be TRBD1 (6 bases). CDR3 loop: CASSISQGYEQYF. Here the CDR3 DNA reads TGTGCCAGTAGTATATCACAGGGATACGAGCAGTACTTC.